Listed here are 8 T cell receptor beta chains from one sample, sequenced in a study of cytomegalovirus exposure and HLA in healthy donors. The primer mix had 60 Vbeta and 13 Jbeta primers. Repertoires were generated with immunoSEQ multiplex PCR, while TCRdb's copy carries only in-frame clones and drops some. The table records fewer than 150,000 clones, around 80% of them present only once. Source material: PBMCs. The receptor set was obtained from a man between 40 and 49 years old in good health and CMV-seropositive.

The V and J genes are TRBV21-1 and TRBJ2-1; the table's TRBD1 call for D was not verified on the DNA. TRBV21-1 is reported as a pseudogene. The CDR3 is 18 residues long. CDR3 in amino acids: CASSKGGARDREFNEQFF. The CDR3, as DNA: TGTGCCAGCAGCAAAGGTGGAGCCCGGGACAGGGAGTTCAATGAGCAGTTCTTC.

The sample holds a few counts of this clone. The chain uses TRBV5-4 and TRBJ2-1; 7 bases line up with TRBD2. Germline V gene data show CDR1 as SGHNT and CDR2 as YYREEE (reference sequence). CDR3 size: 17 residues. With 0 bases clipped from V and 1 base from J, the junction kept 7 bases outside the gene matches. CDR3 sequence (DNA): TGTGCCAGCAGCTTGGCCGGGGAGCGGGGATCCTACAATGAGCAGTTCTTC. Translation gives CASSLAGERGSYNEQFF.

The rearrangement uses TRBV10-1 and TRBJ2-1, with 12 bases that match TRBD1. The CDR3 has 14 amino acids. CDR1 is WNHNN and CDR2 is SYGVQD in the germline V gene (reference sequence). With V trimmed by 5 bases and J by 10 bases, 6 bases remained unmatched. The CDR3 protein is CASSPGQGAREQFF. Here the CDR3 DNA reads TGCGCCAGCAGTCCGGGACAGGGGGCACGGGAGCAGTTCTTC.

This clone was seen a single time. This rearrangement joins TRBV11-1 to TRBJ2-1, with 8 bases fitting TRBD2. Trimming took 2 bases from V and 3 from J; bases not matched to a gene: 9. The CDR3 loop spans 17 amino acids. Per germline, CDR1 SGHAT and CDR2 FQDESV (reference sequence). The CDR3 sequence: CASSLMVAGNDYNEQFF. The DNA of the CDR3 is TGTGCCAGCAGCTTAATGGTAGCGGGAAACGACTACAATGAGCAGTTCTTC. Variable domain in full (rest from reference TRBV11-1 and TRBJ2-1): EAEVAQSPRYKITEKSQAVAFWCDPISGHATLYWYRQILGQGPELLVQFQDESVVDDSQLPKDRFSAERLKGVDSTLKIQPAELGDSAMYLCASSLMVAGNDYNEQFFGPGTRLTVL.

The genes are TRBV6-1 and TRBJ1-3; D uncertain. Deletions cut 7 bases from V and 0 bases from J, with 13 bases between. The germline gives CDR1 MNHNS, CDR2 SASEGT. The CDR3 is 15 amino acids. In DNA, the CDR3 is TGTGCCAGCACCTTCCTGAGGTCCTCTGGAAACACCATATATTTT. This translates into CASTFLRSSGNTIYF.

This sequence joins TRBV6-1 and TRBJ1-5; no clear D. The length of the CDR3 is 14 residues. The ends were cut back, 3 bases at V and 4 bases at J, with 10 bases in the middle. Germline V gene lookup returns CDR1 MNHNS and CDR2 SASEGT. CDR3 amino acids: CASSDGSANQPQHF. The CDR3 DNA sequence: TGTGCCAGCAGTGATGGCAGCGCAAATCAGCCCCAGCATTTT.

V gene TRBV29-1 combines with J gene TRBJ2-5; the match to TRBD1 covers 7 bases. Germline CDR1 is SQVTM and CDR2 is ANQGSEA. The CDR3 sequence is 15 residues long. Losses at the gene ends were 2 bases for V and 3 bases for J; bases not matched to a gene: 9. This CDR3 is CSVEPGRGREETQYF. The CDR3 DNA reads as TGCAGCGTTGAACCGGGTAGGGGGCGAGAAGAGACCCAGTACTTC.

The rearrangement links TRBV27 to TRBJ2-1; a possible D gene is TRBD2 (6 bases). Germline CDR1 MNHEY, CDR2 SMNVEV (reference sequence). The V and J ends lost 1 base and 7 bases respectively, with 17 bases between them. This CDR3 has 16 residues. The DNA for the CDR3 is TGTGCCAGCAGTTTATATGGCTGGGGGGTTGGGAATGAGCAGTTCTTC. It specifies CASSLYGWGVGNEQFF.